These T cell receptor beta chains were read from a single sample in a study of response to subunit inactivated influenza vaccine. MiXCR was run by TCRdb on the RT-PCR reads, yielding one entry per CDR3 protein. This sample has 630,000 or so distinct CDR3 sequences, with around a sixth found just once. Sequencing was performed on PBMCs from blood, taken about 13 days after vaccination. Every receptor here comes from a man aged 50 to 60 who received an inactivated influenza vaccine. Each CDR3 is given with its conserved first and last residue. A D gene is named only where the DNA matches it firmly. Only part of the rows carry a size: once, few, many, or a class if the clone is expanded.

cdr3_nt: TGTGCCAGCAGCCCCAGGGCAGCCAGCACAGATACGCAGTATTTT
cdr3_aa: CASSPRAASTDTQYF
v_call: TRBV7-2
d_call: -
j_call: TRBJ2-3
clone_size: few

cdr3_nt: TGTGCCAGTAGTACCCAGGGACTAGCGACCGGGGAGCTGTTTTTT
cdr3_aa: CASSTQGLATGELFF
v_call: TRBV19
d_call: TRBD2
j_call: TRBJ2-2
clone_size: -

cdr3_nt: TGCGCCAGCAGCCAAGATAACGGCCTGATCGGGGAGCAGTACTTC
cdr3_aa: CASSQDNGLIGEQYF
v_call: TRBV4-3
d_call: -
j_call: TRBJ2-7
clone_size: few

cdr3_nt: TGTGCCAGCAGTTCCACCGGGACAGAAAACACCGGGGAGCTGTTTTTT
cdr3_aa: CASSSTGTENTGELFF
v_call: TRBV7-9
d_call: TRBD1
j_call: TRBJ2-2
clone_size: -

cdr3_nt: TGTGCCAGCAGTTACCGACAGGGTAGTCAGCCCCAGCATTTT
cdr3_aa: CASSYRQGSQPQHF
v_call: TRBV6-2/TRBV6-3
d_call: TRBD1
j_call: TRBJ1-5
clone_size: -

cdr3_nt: TGTGCCAGCAGCCCTCCCCTAGCGGGAGGGAGAAGCTCCTACGAGCAGTACTTC
cdr3_aa: CASSPPLAGGRSSYEQYF
v_call: TRBV21-1
d_call: -
j_call: TRBJ2-7
clone_size: few

cdr3_nt: TGCAGTGCTAGAGTCCCTAGCGGGAGGTCACCCTACGAGCAGTACTTC
cdr3_aa: CSARVPSGRSPYEQYF
v_call: TRBV20-1
d_call: TRBD2
j_call: TRBJ2-7
clone_size: few

cdr3_nt: TGTGCCAGCAGCCACCGAGCGGGACAGAGCACAGATACGCAGTATTTT
cdr3_aa: CASSHRAGQSTDTQYF
v_call: TRBV14
d_call: -
j_call: TRBJ2-3
clone_size: few

cdr3_nt: TGCGCCAGCAGCCAAGATTTAGGGACCACAGATACGCAGTATTTT
cdr3_aa: CASSQDLGTTDTQYF
v_call: TRBV4-3
d_call: -
j_call: TRBJ2-3
clone_size: -

cdr3_nt: TGTGCCAGCAGTGACAGGTTCGAGCAGTACTTC
cdr3_aa: CASSDRFEQYF
v_call: TRBV6-2/TRBV6-3
d_call: -
j_call: TRBJ2-7
clone_size: few

cdr3_nt: TGTGCCAGCAGCCCCTCTGTGGGGAGTCTCAACGAGCAGTACTTC
cdr3_aa: CASSPSVGSLNEQYF
v_call: TRBV11-2
d_call: -
j_call: TRBJ2-7
clone_size: -

cdr3_nt: TGTGCCATCAGTGCCGGGACAGGGGGCGTCTCCGGGGAGCTGTTTTTT
cdr3_aa: CAISAGTGGVSGELFF
v_call: TRBV10-3
d_call: TRBD1
j_call: TRBJ2-2
clone_size: few

cdr3_nt: TGCGCCAGCAGCTTGGTTAATGAGAACAATGAGCAGTTCTTC
cdr3_aa: CASSLVNENNEQFF
v_call: TRBV5-1
d_call: -
j_call: TRBJ2-1
clone_size: few

cdr3_nt: TGTGCCAGCAGCTTTGACTTGGGTCAGTCGAACACCGGGGAGCTGTTTTTT
cdr3_aa: CASSFDLGQSNTGELFF
v_call: TRBV7-9
d_call: -
j_call: TRBJ2-2
clone_size: few

cdr3_nt: TGTGCCAGCAGTTCCACGGTGGAGCCCCAGCATTTT
cdr3_aa: CASSSTVEPQHF
v_call: TRBV28
d_call: -
j_call: TRBJ1-5
clone_size: -

cdr3_nt: TGTGCCAGCAGCTTAGGGACCAGGGGAGATGGTTACGAGCAGTACTTC
cdr3_aa: CASSLGTRGDGYEQYF
v_call: TRBV13
d_call: -
j_call: TRBJ2-7
clone_size: -

cdr3_nt: TGTGCCAGCAGCTTAGGGTTCGGGGGGCCTGGAGATACGCAGTATTTT
cdr3_aa: CASSLGFGGPGDTQYF
v_call: TRBV7-2
d_call: -
j_call: TRBJ2-3
clone_size: few

cdr3_nt: TGTGCCAGCAGCTACAATCGAGGGACCGGGGTCAACTCCTACGAGCAGTACTTC
cdr3_aa: CASSYNRGTGVNSYEQYF
v_call: TRBV11-1
d_call: -
j_call: TRBJ2-7
clone_size: few

cdr3_nt: TGTGCCAGCAGTGACAAAACTAGCGGGAGGGTTGAGCAGTTCTTC
cdr3_aa: CASSDKTSGRVEQFF
v_call: TRBV2
d_call: TRBD2
j_call: TRBJ2-1
clone_size: -

cdr3_nt: TGTGCCAGCAGTCCCACCAGTGCGGGTTTAGAGACCCAGTACTTC
cdr3_aa: CASSPTSAGLETQYF
v_call: TRBV27
d_call: -
j_call: TRBJ2-5
clone_size: many

cdr3_nt: TGTGCCAGCAGCTTTGACAACACCGGGGAGCTGTTTTTT
cdr3_aa: CASSFDNTGELFF
v_call: TRBV5-6
d_call: -
j_call: TRBJ2-2
clone_size: -

cdr3_nt: TGTGCCAGCAGTGATCCGGGACAGGGGAGAGGGGGCTACACCTTC
cdr3_aa: CASSDPGQGRGGYTF
v_call: TRBV25-1
d_call: TRBD1
j_call: TRBJ1-2
clone_size: few

cdr3_nt: TGCAGTGCTAGAGATGGCGCTGGAACAGATACGCAGTATTTT
cdr3_aa: CSARDGAGTDTQYF
v_call: TRBV20-1
d_call: -
j_call: TRBJ2-3
clone_size: few

cdr3_nt: TGTGCCATCAGTCCAGAACGGGGGACCGGGGAGCTGTTTTTT
cdr3_aa: CAISPERGTGELFF
v_call: TRBV10-3
d_call: -
j_call: TRBJ2-2
clone_size: few

cdr3_nt: TGCGCCAGCCAGAAGACTAGCGCATCCTACAATGAGCAGTTCTTC
cdr3_aa: CASQKTSASYNEQFF
v_call: TRBV5-1
d_call: TRBD2
j_call: TRBJ2-1
clone_size: few

cdr3_nt: TGTGCCAGCAGTTTCGGGGACAGGCAATCGAAGCAGTACTTC
cdr3_aa: CASSFGDRQSKQYF
v_call: TRBV28
d_call: TRBD1
j_call: TRBJ2-7
clone_size: -

cdr3_nt: TGTGCCAGCAGCTCAGCGGGGGGCTCCTACGAGCAGTACTTC
cdr3_aa: CASSSAGGSYEQYF
v_call: TRBV7-2
d_call: TRBD2
j_call: TRBJ2-7
clone_size: many

cdr3_nt: TGTGCCAGCAGCCAAGATCAGAGTAGATGGAATGAGCAGTTCTTC
cdr3_aa: CASSQDQSRWNEQFF
v_call: TRBV4-2
d_call: -
j_call: TRBJ2-1
clone_size: few

cdr3_nt: TGTGCCAGCAGTCTTAAGACAGTGCCGAATTCACCCCTCCACTTT
cdr3_aa: CASSLKTVPNSPLHF
v_call: TRBV27
d_call: -
j_call: TRBJ1-6
clone_size: few

cdr3_nt: TGCAGCGTTGATGGAGGAGAATGGACCCAGTACTTC
cdr3_aa: CSVDGGEWTQYF
v_call: TRBV29-1
d_call: -
j_call: TRBJ2-5
clone_size: -

cdr3_nt: TGTGCCAGCAGCCTGACAGGGTTTGAGCCCCAGCATTTT
cdr3_aa: CASSLTGFEPQHF
v_call: TRBV27
d_call: TRBD1
j_call: TRBJ1-5
clone_size: -

cdr3_nt: TGTGCCAGCAGCTCACTCCTAGCGGGAGGGCAGGGTGAGCAGTTCTTC
cdr3_aa: CASSSLLAGGQGEQFF
v_call: TRBV7-9
d_call: TRBD2
j_call: TRBJ2-1
clone_size: few

cdr3_nt: TGTGCCAGCAGCTTAGAAGAGGGGTCCTATGGCTACACCTTC
cdr3_aa: CASSLEEGSYGYTF
v_call: TRBV7-9
d_call: -
j_call: TRBJ1-2
clone_size: few

cdr3_nt: TGTGCCATCAGAACCAGGGAGAACACCGGGGAGCTGTTTTTT
cdr3_aa: CAIRTRENTGELFF
v_call: TRBV10-3
d_call: -
j_call: TRBJ2-2
clone_size: few

cdr3_nt: TGTGCCTGGAGTGTAGCCAGGACTAGCGGGAGTCAGGACGAGCAGTACTTC
cdr3_aa: CAWSVARTSGSQDEQYF
v_call: TRBV30
d_call: TRBD2
j_call: TRBJ2-7
clone_size: -

cdr3_nt: TGTGCCAGCCGGGACAAGGACATTCAGTACTTC
cdr3_aa: CASRDKDIQYF
v_call: TRBV2
d_call: -
j_call: TRBJ2-4
clone_size: few